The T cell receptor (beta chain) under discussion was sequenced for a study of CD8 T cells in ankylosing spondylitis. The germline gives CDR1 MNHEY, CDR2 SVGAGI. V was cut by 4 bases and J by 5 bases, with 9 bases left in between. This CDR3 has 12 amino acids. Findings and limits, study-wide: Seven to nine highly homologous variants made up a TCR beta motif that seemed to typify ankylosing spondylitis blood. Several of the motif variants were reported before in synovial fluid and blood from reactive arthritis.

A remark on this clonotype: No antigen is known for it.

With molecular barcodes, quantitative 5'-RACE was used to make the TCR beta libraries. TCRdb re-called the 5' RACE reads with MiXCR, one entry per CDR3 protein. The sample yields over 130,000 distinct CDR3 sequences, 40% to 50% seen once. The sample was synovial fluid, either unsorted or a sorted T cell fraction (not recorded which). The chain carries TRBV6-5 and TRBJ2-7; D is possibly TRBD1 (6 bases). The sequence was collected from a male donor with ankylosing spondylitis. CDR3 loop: CASSSQGNEQYF. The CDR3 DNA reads TGTGCCAGCAGTTCACAGGGAAACGAGCAGTACTTC.